This TCR beta chain is drawn from a study of T cell responses to AZD1222 COVID-19 vaccine. A word on this clone: Its specificity is not known.

Study results and caveats: The donor group comprised mostly white British people and more females; the analysis possibly underestimated clonal diversity.

Generated by immunoSEQ multiplex PCR, the TCRdb table keeps only in-frame clones and is missing some. The table lists about 150,000 clones, 85% to 90% of them singletons. Sequenced material: peripheral blood, taken on day 0 of AZD1222 vaccination. The receptor comes from an adult in good health.

As DNA, the CDR3 is TGTGCCTGGCGTGGGAGCTCCTACAATGAGCAGTTCTTC. Protein: CAWRGSSYNEQFF. This rearrangement joins TRBV30 to TRBJ2-1, with D maybe TRBD2 (5 bases). CDR1 GTSNPN and CDR2 SVGIG come from the germline V gene (reference sequence). The CDR3 runs 13 residues. Trimming pared 5 bases from V and 0 bases from J, leaving 8 bases between.